This paragraph reports one T cell receptor (beta chain). The antigen remains undetermined. This sample is drawn from a study of regulatory T cells in long-lasting Graves disease. Study outcomes and limitations: Accuracy might have suffered from few samples. Persistent disease preferred TRBV28, TRBJ1-2 and TRBJ2-5.

Between the trimmed V and J ends, which lost 2 bases and 0 bases, there was a span of 12 bases. The germline V gene encodes CDR1 KGHSH and CDR2 LQKENI. The CDR3 is 16 amino acids. Documented time point: newly diagnosed GD, antithyroid drugs for less than 3 months. PBMC-derived RNA was used for the TCR library. Through Arm-PCR of CDR3 regions and iRepertoire HTBI primers, TCR beta libraries were built. TCRdb independently ran MiXCR on the multiplex PCR reads; one entry per CDR3 protein. The table shows more than 450,000 distinct CDR3 sequences, with under 20% occurring only once. These same data were also listed under a study on T cells in Graves' hyperthyroidism and ophthalmopathy.

The source is a man between 40 and 49 years old with Graves disease. The V call is TRBV18, the J call TRBJ2-3, with D possibly TRBD1 on 5 matching bases. This material consisted of peripheral blood mononuclear cells (PBMCs), taken at new diagnosis, from a patient treated with antithyroid drugs. CDR3 bases: TGTGCCAGCTCACCAGGGGCCTCCCCCAGCACAGATACGCAGTATTTT. Encoded protein: CASSPGASPSTDTQYF. The variable domain in full, with the rest retrieved from reference TRBV18 and TRBJ2-3, is NAGVMQNPRHLVRRRGQEARLRCSPMKGHSHVYWYRQLPEEGLKFMVYLQKENIIDESGMPKERFSAEFPKEGPSILRIQQVVRGDSAAYFCASSPGASPSTDTQYFGPGTRLTVL.